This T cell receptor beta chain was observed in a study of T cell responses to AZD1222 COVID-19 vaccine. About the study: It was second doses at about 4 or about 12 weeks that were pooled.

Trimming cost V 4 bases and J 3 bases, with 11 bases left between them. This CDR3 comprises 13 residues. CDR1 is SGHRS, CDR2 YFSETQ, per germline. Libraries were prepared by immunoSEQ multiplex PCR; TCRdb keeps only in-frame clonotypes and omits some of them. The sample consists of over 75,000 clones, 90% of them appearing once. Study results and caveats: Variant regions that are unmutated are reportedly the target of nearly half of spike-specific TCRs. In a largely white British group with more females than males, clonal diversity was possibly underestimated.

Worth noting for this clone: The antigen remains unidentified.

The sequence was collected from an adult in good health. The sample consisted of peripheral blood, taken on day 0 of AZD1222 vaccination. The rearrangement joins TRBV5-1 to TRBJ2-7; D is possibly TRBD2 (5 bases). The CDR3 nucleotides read TGCGCCAGCAGCCGGTGGGCGGGCTACGAGCAGTACTTC. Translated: CASSRWAGYEQYF.